The clone carrying this T cell receptor (beta chain) was recorded a few times. Germline CDR1 MDHEN, CDR2 SYDVKM. The junction had 7 bases not matched to a gene; V was cut back by 5 bases and J by 6 bases. CDR3 length equals 15 residues. This sample was taken from a study of T cell changes during pregnancy in multiple sclerosis. TCRdb's copy holds only in-frame clones and misses some; the assay was immunoSEQ multiplex PCR. This sample has more than 40,000 clones, with 85% to 90% found just once. This TCR came from a female donor in good health, enrolled as a control in a pregnancy study. This chain links TRBV28 with TRBJ1-5, with TRBD1 matching 10 bases. The sequenced sample was peripheral blood, obtained in the first trimester of pregnancy. CDR3: CASSTSGTGVQPQHF. DNA for the CDR3: TGTGCCAGCAGTACCTCCGGGACAGGGGTTCAGCCCCAGCATTTT.